These 24 T cell receptor beta chains were sequenced from one sample in a study of T cell repertoires in cytomegalovirus infection. TCRdb re-derived calls from the reads in MiXCR, one entry per CDR3 protein. The sample shows fewer than 550,000 distinct CDR3 sequences, roughly 31% of them seen only once. Sequencing used PBMCs. The receptors derive from a human donor in good health (CMV status not recorded). Some clones in this sample may be carry-over from other donors' samples.

Details on this clonotype: An end of the junction differs from the germline gene, which may be a read error. J is TRBJ1-5 and V is TRBV12-3 or TRBV12-4; D is unresolved. CDR3 length equals 14 residues. The CDR3 is CASSLMDSNHPQHF. CDR3 sequence (DNA): TGTGCCAGTAGCTTAATGGATAGCAATCATCCCCAGCATTTT.

A note on this clonotype: This CDR3 is missing its conserved last phenylalanine or tryptophan, likely due to a read error. The chain is built from TRBV24-1 and TRBJ2-7, with 11 nucleotides matching TRBD1. V lost 2 bases, J lost 0 bases, and 8 bases stayed unmatched. Germline V lookup: CDR1 KGHDR, CDR2 SFDVKD. The CDR3 sequence is 18 residues long. The CDR3 reads CATSDSGQGERSSYEQYL. CDR3 DNA sequence: TGTGCCACCAGTGATTCGGGACAGGGGGAAAGGAGCTCCTACGAGCAGTACTTA.

This clonotype has at least ten counts. The genes are TRBV7-2 and TRBJ1-1; TRBD1 is a possible D gene (5 bases). Trimming pared 1 base from V and 1 base from J, leaving 10 bases between. The CDR3 runs to 15 residues. Per germline, CDR1 SGHTA and CDR2 FQGNSA. The CDR3 spells CASSLDRHQNTEAFF. DNA for the CDR3: TGTGCCAGCAGCTTAGACAGGCACCAGAACACTGAAGCTTTCTTT.

This rearrangement joins TRBV7-2 to TRBJ1-2; tentatively, D is TRBD1 (6 bases). Per germline, CDR1 SGHTA and CDR2 FQGNSA. The germline V and J ends were trimmed by 1 base and 3 bases, with 12 bases remaining between them. This CDR3 comprises 15 residues. CDR3 sequence (DNA): TGTGCCAGCAGCTTAGGAGTTAAGGGGGACTATGGCTACACCTTC. Translated: CASSLGVKGDYGYTF.

This clonotype came up a few times. This rearrangement joins TRBV4-1 to TRBJ1-1, with D tentatively TRBD1 (5 bases). Germline-derived CDR1 and CDR2 are MGHRA and YSYEKL. The CDR3 sequence is 15 residues long. V dropped 3 bases and J dropped 4 bases, with 15 bases sitting between them. CDR3 bases: TGCGCCAGCAGCCACCACTCCAGGGATTTCACTGAAGCTTTCTTT. It specifies CASSHHSRDFTEAFF.

This clonotype occurred a few times. The gene calls are TRBV6-1 and TRBJ2-7; 8 bases match TRBD1. The CDR3 contains 15 residues. Trimming at V came to 5 bases and at J to 0 bases, leaving 6 bases not matched to a gene. The germline gives CDR1 MNHNS, CDR2 SASEGT. This CDR3 reads CASSTTGASSYEQYF. The CDR3 DNA reads TGTGCCAGCAGTACGACAGGGGCGAGCTCCTACGAGCAGTACTTC.

The chain recombines TRBV4-2 with TRBJ2-3, with D unresolved. The CDR3 spans 17 residues. CDR1 is LGHNA and CDR2 is YNFKEQ in the germline V gene. V was cut by 4 bases and J by 2 bases, with 19 bases left in between. The CDR3 DNA is TGTGCCAGCAGCCTCCTCCTCCTAACCCCCCTCACAGATACGCAGTATTTT. It codes for CASSLLLLTPLTDTQYF.

Many counts were recorded for this clonotype. The J gene is TRBJ1-3, the V gene TRBV7-2, with a tentative D call TRBD1 (6 bases). Germline V gene lookup returns CDR1 SGHTA and CDR2 FQGNSA. The CDR3 consists of 21 residues. Trimming shortened V by 0 bases and J by 0 bases, and 24 bases separated the two germline ends. The DNA for the CDR3 is TGTGCCAGCAGCTTAGCAGAGTCCGGGACACGCGTCCCCTACTCTGGAAACACCATATATTTT. It specifies CASSLAESGTRVPYSGNTIYF.

This clonotype appeared a few times. The chain recombines TRBV12-3 or TRBV12-4 with TRBJ2-2; D could derive from TRBD1 or TRBD2 (5 bases each). This CDR3 is built from 16 residues. V was shortened by 5 bases and J by 0 bases, with 13 bases between the two germline ends. The CDR3 loop reads CASSARDPTNTGELFF. CDR3 nucleotide sequence: TGTGCCAGCAGTGCCCGGGACCCGACGAACACCGGGGAGCTGTTTTTT.

To note about this clonotype: At one boundary the junction diverges from the germline segment, which might be a read error. The chain couples TRBV12-3 or TRBV12-4 to TRBJ2-5, with D perhaps TRBD1 or TRBD2 (5 bases each). CDR3 length equals 17 residues. The CDR3 DNA sequence: TGTGACAGCAGTTTAGAACCGGGGCTTCGGTTTCAAGAGACCACGTACTTC. The encoded protein is CDSSLEPGLRFQETTYF.

At least ten counts were recorded for this clonotype. The genes are TRBV10-2 and TRBJ1-6; 9 bases are shared with TRBD1. Per germline, CDR1 WSHSY and CDR2 SAAADI. The length of the CDR3 is 15 residues. J gave up 14 bases and V 5 bases, and 13 bases lay outside the gene matches. The CDR3 DNA reads as TGCGCCAGCAGTCCCGGGACAGGGTCCTCGTTGGCCCTCCACTTT. It specifies CASSPGTGSSLALHF.

To note about this clonotype: As the CDR3 is not closed by the conserved phenylalanine or tryptophan, this likely results from a read error. The CDR3 here is CASSDQPLGQYL. DNA for the CDR3: TGTGCCAGCAGTGATCAGCCCCTGGGGCAGTACTTA. The rearrangement links TRBV2 to TRBJ2-7; D uncertain. The ends were cut back, 3 bases at V and 9 bases at J, with 12 bases in the middle. There are 12 residues in the CDR3. Germline V gene lookup returns CDR1 SNHLY and CDR2 FYNNEI.

The V gene is TRBV7-2, the J gene TRBJ2-3, with a possible D match to TRBD2 (5 bases). V lost 5 bases and J lost 7, with 22 bases in between. The CDR3 totals 16 residues. From germline, CDR1 is SGHTA and CDR2 FQGNSA. DNA of the CDR3: TGTGCCAGCAGCGCGAGGGCTAATCTACCCGCCCATACGCAGTATTTT. It encodes CASSARANLPAHTQYF.

For this clonotype: One end of the junction does not line up with germline, which may come from a read error. The chain carries TRBV4-1 and TRBJ2-4, with no clear D. Germline CDR1 is MGHRA and CDR2 is YSYEKL. The length of the CDR3 is 16 residues. CDR3 coding DNA: TGTGCCAGCAGCCAAGTGGTAGATACTACTCAAAACCTTCAGTACTTC. It is translated as CASSQVVDTTQNLQYF.

The chain recombines TRBV3-1 with TRBJ1-1; no reliable D call. Looked up from germline, CDR1 is LGHDT and CDR2 is YNNKEL (reference sequence). The germline V and J ends were trimmed by 6 bases and 4 bases, with 6 bases remaining between them. The length of the CDR3 is 11 residues. The CDR3 is CASSRATEAFF. DNA of the CDR3: TGTGCCAGCAGTAGGGCCACTGAAGCTTTCTTT.

The V and J genes are TRBV10-2 and TRBJ2-3; 7 bases match TRBD1. The CDR3 sequence is 14 residues long. Germline loops: CDR1 WSHSY, CDR2 SAAADI. The V and J ends lost 10 bases and 0 bases, in that order; junction bases with no gene match: 7. Here the CDR3 DNA reads TGCGCCACATGGGACAGAGGAAGCACAGATACGCAGTATTTT. It translates to CATWDRGSTDTQYF.

The chain recombines TRBV6-8 with TRBJ2-2; D is unclear. The V and J ends lost 0 bases and 4 bases respectively, with 6 bases between them. CDR1 is MNHGY, CDR2 SAAAGT, per germline. The CDR3 has 14 amino acids. CDR3 bases: TGTGCCAGCAGTTACTCGCGCGTCACCGGGGAGCTGTTTTTT. It encodes CASSYSRVTGELFF.

This clonotype was detected a few times. This chain joins TRBV30 and TRBJ2-7; D may be TRBD2 (5 bases). Germline CDR1 and CDR2: GTSNPN and SVGIG (reference sequence). The CDR3 is made up of 13 amino acids. V lost 3 bases and J lost 5, with 14 bases in between. As DNA, the CDR3 is TGTGCCTGGAGCTTCGGAGGAATGGACGAGCAGTACTTC. This encodes CAWSFGGMDEQYF.

V is TRBV4-1 and J is TRBJ2-3; 7 bases match TRBD2. Germline loops: CDR1 MGHRA, CDR2 YSYEKL. The CDR3 totals 14 residues. The V gene end was trimmed by 0 bases and the J gene end by 10 bases; junction bases not matched to a gene: 7. The CDR3 is CASSQEEGRGAQYF. In nucleotides, the CDR3 is TGCGCCAGCAGCCAAGAAGAGGGACGGGGGGCGCAGTATTTT.

This clonotype was observed a few times. V usage is TRBV5-4 and J usage is TRBJ1-4; no definite D call. Trimming took 5 bases from V and 7 from J, leaving 21 bases between them. The CDR3 has 16 residues. CDR1 SGHNT and CDR2 YYREEE come from the germline V gene (reference sequence). DNA of the CDR3: TGTGCCAGCAGTGTCGACCAGGCCCGAGGCAGTGAAAAACTGTTTTTT. Protein product: CASSVDQARGSEKLFF.

This clonotype was picked up a small number of times. The rearrangement joins TRBV12-3 or TRBV12-4 to TRBJ1-1; no clear D. The CDR3 is made up of 13 amino acids. The ends were cut back, 6 bases at V and 6 bases at J, with 14 bases in the middle. DNA of the CDR3: TGTGCCAGCAGGGGAGGCCTGCCGTCTGAAGCTTTCTTT. This translates into CASRGGLPSEAFF.

This chain joins TRBV7-9 and TRBJ1-2; D unresolved. V dropped 0 bases and J dropped 3 bases, with 8 bases sitting between them. This CDR3 contains 14 residues. Germline V gene sequence: CDR1 SEHNR, CDR2 FQNEAQ (reference sequence). The CDR3, as DNA: TGTGCCAGCAGCTTAGCGCCCGGCCACTATGGCTACACCTTC. It codes for CASSLAPGHYGYTF. Together with reference TRBV7-9 and TRBJ1-2, the CDR3 gives the full variable domain: DTGVSQNPRHKITKRGQNVTFRCDPISEHNRLYWYRQTLGQGPEFLTYFQNEAQLEKSRLLSDRFSAERPKGSFSTLEIQRTEQGDSAMYLCASSLAPGHYGYTFGSGTRLTVV.

This clonotype has ten or more counts. The chain recombines TRBV7-8 with TRBJ1-2, with D possibly being TRBD1 (6 bases). V dropped 4 bases and J dropped 4 bases, with 19 bases sitting between them. The CDR3 totals 16 residues. CDR1 is SGHVS, CDR2 FQNEAQ, per germline. In DNA, the CDR3 is TGTGCCAGCAGCTCGTACAGGGTCGAGGGTCCCTATGGCTACACCTTC. As protein: CASSSYRVEGPYGYTF.

This clonotype was picked up a small number of times. The CDR3 nucleotides are TGTGCCAGCAAGAGATCAGCATTGAATGAGCAGTTCTTC. This translates into CASKRSALNEQFF. The chain links TRBV6-5 to TRBJ2-1, with D hard to call. Between the trimmed V and J ends, which lost 7 bases and 7 bases, there was a span of 14 bases. This CDR3 is 13 amino acids long. Germline CDR1 reads MNHEY; CDR2 reads SVGAGI.